The 29 T cell receptor beta chains given below trace back to one sample, sequenced in a study of OX40 agonist ivuxolimab in advanced cancers. Measured with immunoSEQ multiplex PCR; TCRdb has only the in-frame clones, and not every one. This sample has over 100,000 clones, with roughly nine tenths found just once. The specimen was CD4+ or CD8+ T cells sorted from blood, collected in a trial of the OX40 agonist ivuxolimab. Receptors were obtained from an adult with an advanced solid tumor such as melanoma, head and neck, liver or kidney cancer.

This sequence joins TRBV7-2 and TRBJ2-7; the D is unclear. The V and J ends lost 5 bases and 6 bases respectively, with 17 bases between them. This CDR3 has 14 residues. CDR1 is SGHTA, CDR2 FQGNSA, per germline. The CDR3 DNA reads TGTGCCAGCAGCCGAACGGCCTCGATTTCCGAGCAGTACTTC. This sequence encodes CASSRTASISEQYF. Full variable domain (missing parts from reference TRBV7-2 and TRBJ2-7): GAGVSQSPSNKVTEKGKDVELRCDPISGHTALYWYRQSLGQGLEFLIYFQGNSAPDKSGLPSDRFSAERTGGSVSTLTIQRTQQEDSAVYLCASSRTASISEQYFGPGTRLTVT.

This clone came up once. The same CDR3 arises from other DNA sequences in this sample as well. J is TRBJ1-4 and V is TRBV5-1; possibly TRBD1 for D (5 bases). This CDR3 has 14 residues. Germline lookup yields CDR1 SGHRS and CDR2 YFSETQ. Trimming shortened V by 4 bases and J by 0 bases, and 7 bases separated the two germline ends. CDR3: CASSPTATNEKLFF. As DNA, the CDR3 is TGCGCCAGCAGCCCGACAGCAACTAATGAAAAACTGTTTTTT. The complete variable domain, with remaining parts taken from reference TRBV5-1 and TRBJ1-4, reads KAGVTQTPRYLIKTRGQQVTLSCSPISGHRSVSWYQQTPGQGLQFLFEYFSETQRNKGNFPGRFSGRQFSNSRSEMNVSTLELGDSALYLCASSPTATNEKLFFGSGTQLSVL.

J is TRBJ2-3 and V is TRBV7-9, with D possibly TRBD2 on 5 matching bases. Trimming stripped 5 bases from V and 4 bases from J, with 7 bases between. The V gene's germline CDR1 is SEHNR and CDR2 FQNEAQ (reference sequence). This CDR3 has 12 residues. CDR3 amino acids: CASSPRADTQYF. CDR3 bases: TGTGCCAGCAGCCCGCGGGCAGATACGCAGTATTTT.

The genes are TRBV10-3 and TRBJ2-7; D perhaps matches TRBD2 (5 bases). Trimming pared 5 bases from V and 2 bases from J, leaving 13 bases between. The CDR3 totals 14 residues. Per the germline V gene, CDR1 is ENHRY and CDR2 is SYGVKD. CDR3 in amino acids: CAISSTEATYEQYF. CDR3 DNA sequence: TGTGCCATCAGTTCCACGGAGGCCACCTACGAGCAGTACTTC.

V and J are TRBV9 and TRBJ1-6; unclear D gene. Germline V lookup: CDR1 SGDLS, CDR2 YYNGEE. The germline V and J ends were trimmed by 0 bases and 7 bases, with 11 bases remaining between them. The CDR3 runs to 15 residues. The CDR3 sequence: CASSVGGTPNSPLHF. The CDR3 coding sequence is TGTGCCAGCAGCGTAGGTGGTACTCCCAATTCACCCCTCCACTTT.

V usage is TRBV10-3 and J usage is TRBJ1-2; 7 bases match TRBD1. Germline-derived CDR1 and CDR2 are ENHRY and SYGVKD. The CDR3 is made up of 17 amino acids. V shed 6 bases and J 0 bases; nucleotides not matched to a gene: 13. For the CDR3, the DNA is TGTGCCATCAGGTCCGACCAGGGGGGGACTGCTAACTATGGCTACACCTTC. Protein product: CAIRSDQGGTANYGYTF.

The chain employs TRBV6-5 and TRBJ1-1; D not resolved. This CDR3 region has 14 residues. Germline V gene data show CDR1 as MNHEY and CDR2 as SVGAGI. Deletions cut 6 bases from V and 3 bases from J, with 14 bases between. CDR3: CASSGYEKDTEAFF. The CDR3 bases are TGTGCCAGCAGCGGCTACGAAAAGGACACTGAAGCTTTCTTT.

The DNA of the CDR3 is TGCGCCAGCAGCTCTGCCGGGGGGACCTATGGCTACACCTTC. It specifies CASSSAGGTYGYTF. The chain carries TRBV5-1 and TRBJ1-2; TRBD1 might be the D (5 bases). V gave up 3 bases and J gave up 4 bases, with 13 bases separating them. Germline V gene lookup returns CDR1 SGHRS and CDR2 YFSETQ. The CDR3 has 14 amino acids.

The chain couples TRBV6-1 to TRBJ2-2, with TRBD2 matching over 8 bases. This CDR3 is built from 15 residues. V trimming: 4 bases; J trimming: 4 bases; junction bases outside the gene matches: 5. Germline assignment: CDR1 MNHNS and CDR2 SASEGT. CDR3 protein: CASSAGGGRTGELFF. Written as DNA, the CDR3 is TGTGCCAGCAGTGCGGGAGGGGGTCGCACCGGGGAGCTGTTTTTT.

This sequence joins TRBV19 and TRBJ1-4; 10 bases line up with TRBD1. Germline CDR1 is LNHDA and CDR2 is SQIVND (reference sequence). This CDR3 has 14 amino acids. The V segment lost 5 bases and the J segment 8 bases; nucleotides outside the gene matches: 5. CDR3 in amino acids: CASSPGTGAEKLFF. CDR3 nucleotide sequence: TGTGCCAGTAGTCCCGGGACAGGGGCCGAAAAACTGTTTTTT.

The CDR3 nucleotides read TGTGCCAGCAGTGACCTTCCGAGGGGTGAGCAGTACTTC. Protein product: CASSDLPRGEQYF. The V gene is TRBV6-4, the J gene TRBJ2-7; either TRBD1 or TRBD2 may supply D (5 bases each). This CDR3 region has 13 residues. Germline CDR1 is MRHNA and CDR2 is SNTAGT. Deletions cut 2 bases from V and 7 bases from J, with 12 bases between.

This clone was recorded only once. This chain connects TRBV30 to TRBJ1-6; D perhaps matches TRBD1 (6 bases). Germline-derived CDR1 and CDR2 are GTSNPN and SVGIG (reference sequence). The V and J ends lost 2 bases and 1 base respectively, with 21 bases between them. The CDR3 runs 19 residues. CDR3 sequence reads: CAWSRDMMSLRSYNSPLHF. The CDR3 nucleotides read TGTGCCTGGAGTCGGGACATGATGAGTCTGCGATCCTATAATTCACCCCTCCACTTT.

This sequence joins TRBV30 and TRBJ1-4; no reliable D call. The V gene lost 4 bases and the J gene lost 6 bases, with 9 bases spanning the gap. The CDR3 consists of 12 residues. CDR1 GTSNPN and CDR2 SVGIG come from the germline V gene (reference sequence). The CDR3 loop is CAWKGTDEKLFF. The CDR3, as DNA: TGTGCCTGGAAAGGAACGGATGAAAAACTGTTTTTT.

This chain uses TRBV4-2 with TRBJ1-1; TRBD1 aligns across 10 bases. The germline gives CDR1 LGHNA, CDR2 YNFKEQ. CDR3 length: 17 residues. With V trimmed by 1 base and J by 2 bases, 7 bases remained unmatched. The CDR3 region has the DNA TGTGCCAGCAGCCAAGGACAGGGGGCCTTGGATAACACTGAAGCTTTCTTT. Protein sequence: CASSQGQGALDNTEAFF.

The V call is TRBV28, the J call TRBJ2-7; perhaps TRBD2 as D (6 bases). There are 12 residues in the CDR3. V was cut by 6 bases and J by 6 bases, with 12 bases left in between. The germline V gene encodes CDR1 MDHEN and CDR2 SYDVKM. Here the CDR3 DNA reads TGTGCCAGCAGGGAGGGATCGCGCGAGCAGTACTTC. It translates to CASREGSREQYF.

The chain is built from TRBV2 and TRBJ1-4; D is perhaps TRBD1 (5 bases). V shed 6 bases and J shed 4 bases, with 9 bases lying between them. This CDR3 spans 13 amino acids. Per the germline V gene, CDR1 is SNHLY and CDR2 is FYNNEI. CDR3 coding DNA: TGTGCCAGCAGGAGGGACCTTAATGAAAAACTGTTTTTT. It is translated as CASRRDLNEKLFF. Complete variable domain (other parts from reference TRBV2 and TRBJ1-4): EPEVTQTPSHQVTQMGQEVILRCVPISNHLYFYWYRQILGQKVEFLVSFYNNEISEKSEIFDDQFSVERPDGSNFTLKIRSTKLEDSAMYFCASRRDLNEKLFFGSGTQLSVL.

The J gene is TRBJ2-3, the V gene TRBV7-2, with D maybe TRBD2 (6 bases). Germline lookup yields CDR1 SGHTA and CDR2 FQGNSA. The CDR3 extends over 15 amino acids. V was clipped by 3 bases and J by 0 bases, with 10 bases between them. As DNA, the CDR3 is TGTGCCAGCAGCTTTGCCGGGACTAGCACAGATACGCAGTATTTT. It yields the protein CASSFAGTSTDTQYF.

V gene TRBV28 combines with J gene TRBJ2-5; D not resolved. CDR1 and CDR2 from the germline V gene are MDHEN and SYDVKM. The CDR3 has 10 amino acids. V was cut by 5 bases and J by 10 bases, with 8 bases left in between. Here the CDR3 DNA reads TGTGCCAGCAGTCAGTCCCGCCAGTACTTC. This codes for CASSQSRQYF. The variable domain in full, completed from reference TRBV28 and TRBJ2-5, reads DVKVTQSSRYLVKRTGEKVFLECVQDMDHENMFWYRQDPGLGLRLIYFSYDVKMKEKGDIPEGYSVSREKKERFSLILESASTNQTSMYLCASSQSRQYFGPGTRLLVL.

The genes are TRBV11-3 and TRBJ1-3; D is uncertain. The CDR3 is made up of 13 amino acids. Trimming stripped 2 bases from V and 4 bases from J, with 6 bases between. CDR1 SGHNT and CDR2 YENEEA come from the germline V gene. The CDR3 protein is CASSLSRGNTIYF. CDR3 sequence (DNA): TGTGCCAGCAGCTTAAGCCGGGGAAACACCATATATTTT.

The rearrangement links TRBV14 to TRBJ1-1, with 8 bases that match TRBD1. Germline loops: CDR1 SGHDN, CDR2 FVKESK. With 4 bases clipped from V and 5 bases from J, the junction kept 6 bases outside the gene matches. CDR3 length equals 14 residues. CDR3 sequence reads: CASSRRTGWTEAFF. The CDR3 nucleotides are TGTGCCAGCAGCCGGCGGACAGGGTGGACTGAAGCTTTCTTT.

This clone was observed once. The rearrangement links TRBV10-3 to TRBJ2-1; D assignment may be TRBD1 or TRBD2 (7 bases each). The germline V gene encodes CDR1 ENHRY and CDR2 SYGVKD. Trimming shortened V by 11 bases and J by 8 bases, and 22 bases separated the two germline ends. The CDR3 covers 14 residues. CDR3 sequence (DNA): TGTGCCTCCGGAAGGGGAGGGGGCAGGGATGAGCAGTTCTTC. It codes for CASGRGGGRDEQFF.

The chain joins TRBV7-2 to TRBJ1-1, with D unresolved. Germline values: CDR1 SGHTA, CDR2 FQGNSA. Trimming removed 1 base from V and 1 base from J, with 13 bases in between. The CDR3 consists of 16 residues. The CDR3 protein is CASSLGSGVSNTEAFF. Here the CDR3 DNA reads TGTGCCAGCAGCTTAGGTAGCGGGGTCTCGAACACTGAAGCTTTCTTT.

This chain uses TRBV30 with TRBJ1-1; 7 positions match TRBD1. Germline CDR1 and CDR2: GTSNPN and SVGIG (reference sequence). The V gene end was trimmed by 4 bases and the J gene end by 7 bases; junction bases not matched to a gene: 9. The CDR3 consists of 13 residues. The CDR3: CAWTRTGVGEAFF. The CDR3, as DNA: TGTGCCTGGACCCGTACAGGGGTTGGTGAAGCTTTCTTT.

The V call is TRBV5-1, the J call TRBJ2-5, with D hard to call. The germline V and J ends were trimmed by 7 bases and 1 base, with 17 bases remaining between them. The length of the CDR3 is 15 residues. CDR1 is SGHRS and CDR2 is YFSETQ in the germline V gene. The CDR3, as DNA: TGCGCCAGCTGGACGCCCGGTTTATCCCAAGAGACCCAGTACTTC. It specifies CASWTPGLSQETQYF.

The rearrangement joins TRBV7-8 to TRBJ1-4, with D perhaps TRBD1 (6 bases). Germline-derived CDR1 and CDR2 are SGHVS and FQNEAQ. Trimming stripped 2 bases from V and 0 bases from J, with 16 bases between. This CDR3 is built from 18 residues. The CDR3 loop is CASSLKAGASATNEKLFF. As DNA, the CDR3 is TGTGCCAGCAGCTTAAAGGCGGGGGCGTCCGCAACTAATGAAAAACTGTTTTTT.

V is TRBV7-6 and J is TRBJ1-1; possible D gene TRBD1, 5 bases. Germline CDR1 SGHVS, CDR2 FNYEAQ. V was cut by 5 bases and J by 1 base, with 8 bases left in between. The CDR3 sequence is 13 residues long. In nucleotides, the CDR3 is TGTGCCAGCAGCCAACAGGAGAACACTGAAGCTTTCTTT. Protein sequence: CASSQQENTEAFF.

V gene TRBV30 combines with J gene TRBJ1-5; 10 bases fit TRBD1. CDR1 is GTSNPN, CDR2 SVGIG, per germline (reference sequence). The CDR3 is made up of 15 amino acids. Trimming cost V 3 bases and J 0 bases; bases outside gene matches: 2. The CDR3 region is CAWRGQGNSNQPQHF. As DNA, the CDR3 is TGTGCCTGGAGGGGACAGGGGAATAGCAATCAGCCCCAGCATTTT.

This chain uses TRBV6-5 with TRBJ2-7; D gene unclear. The CDR3 is 12 amino acids. Deletions cut 6 bases from V and 5 bases from J, with 11 bases between. Germline V gene lookup returns CDR1 MNHEY and CDR2 SVGAGI. The CDR3 protein is CASSRPNNEQYF. Written as DNA, the CDR3 is TGTGCCAGCAGCAGGCCTAACAACGAGCAGTACTTC.

The chain is built from TRBV5-6 and TRBJ2-5; 9 bases are a match to TRBD2. V lost 0 bases, J lost 7 bases, and 7 bases stayed unmatched. This CDR3 spans 15 amino acids. The germline CDR1 and CDR2 sequences are SGHDT and YYEEEE. The CDR3 region is CASSLAAGGPGTQYF. Written as DNA, the CDR3 is TGTGCCAGCAGCTTGGCGGCGGGGGGGCCGGGGACCCAGTACTTC.